These T cell receptor beta chains were read from a single sample in a study. TCRdb re-analysed the multiplex PCR reads in MiXCR, keeping a single row per CDR3 protein. The table has some 1,300 distinct CDR3 sequences, roughly a fifth seen once; the top ten hold approximately 10%. The specimen was memory CD4+ T cells sorted from blood. These receptors were obtained from a female donor with breast cancer. The CDR3 runs from the conserved cysteine through the conserved F or W. D genes are given only for firm matches. The listing skips clone size in some rows; elsewhere it reads once, few, many or a size class.

V gene	D gene	clone size	J gene	CDR3 DNA	CDR3 protein
TRBV12-3/TRBV12-4	TRBD1	hyperexpanded	TRBJ1-2	TGTGCCAGCAGCATCAGGGACAGGGGAGGCTATGGCTACACCTTC	CASSIRDRGGYGYTF
TRBV12-3/TRBV12-4	-	-	TRBJ1-2	TGTGCCAGCAGTTTCGCCAGGGGAGGTGGCTACACCTTC	CASSFARGGGYTF
TRBV12-3/TRBV12-4	-	large	TRBJ1-2	TGTGCCAGCAGGCCGACAGCGACCATTAACTATGGCTACACCTTC	CASRPTATINYGYTF
TRBV12-3/TRBV12-4	-	large	TRBJ1-2	TGTGCCAGCAGTCCCGGCGGGTATGGCTACACCTTC	CASSPGGYGYTF
TRBV12-3/TRBV12-4	TRBD1	-	TRBJ1-2	TGTGCCAGCAGTTTAGGACAGGGGAACTATGGCTACACCTTC	CASSLGQGNYGYTF
TRBV12-3/TRBV12-4	-	-	TRBJ1-2	TGTGCCAGCAGTTCAGCAGGGAGGAACTATGGCTACACCTTC	CASSSAGRNYGYTF
TRBV12-3/TRBV12-4	TRBD1	large	TRBJ1-2	TGTGCCAGCAGTTCGACCTCCGGGACAGTATCTTATGGCTACACCTTC	CASSSTSGTVSYGYTF
TRBV12-3/TRBV12-4	TRBD1	-	TRBJ1-2	TGTGCCAGCAGTCCGAGTCCGACAGGGGCGAACTATGGCTACACCTTC	CASSPSPTGANYGYTF
TRBV12-3/TRBV12-4	-	large	TRBJ1-2	TGTGCCAGCACCCGTGGACGGGTAATCTATGGCTACACCTTC	CASTRGRVIYGYTF
TRBV12-3/TRBV12-4	TRBD1	large	TRBJ1-2	TGTGCCAGCAGTTTATACAGGGGTTATGGCTACACCTTC	CASSLYRGYGYTF
TRBV12-3/TRBV12-4	-	large	TRBJ1-2	TGTGCCAGCAGTCCGACGGGCTTCCTTGCCGGCTACACCTTC	CASSPTGFLAGYTF
TRBV12-3/TRBV12-4	TRBD1	few	TRBJ1-2	TGTGCCAGCAGTTCCCGGGACAGGGATCACTATGGCTACACCTTC	CASSSRDRDHYGYTF
TRBV12-3/TRBV12-4	TRBD1	few	TRBJ1-2	TGTGCCAGCAGTTTTGGCCGGAAGACAGGGGTACTTGGCTACACCTTC	CASSFGRKTGVLGYTF
TRBV12-3/TRBV12-4	-	few	TRBJ1-2	TGTGCCAGCAGCACGGACAGTCCCTATGGCTACACCTTC	CASSTDSPYGYTF
TRBV12-3/TRBV12-4	-	-	TRBJ1-2	TGTGCCAGCAGTCCGGGAACATTGGACAGCTATGGCTACACCTTC	CASSPGTLDSYGYTF
TRBV12-3/TRBV12-4	TRBD1	-	TRBJ1-2	TGTGCCAGCACCTTAACCGGGACAGGGAACTATGGCTACACCTTC	CASTLTGTGNYGYTF